This T cell receptor (beta chain) was sequenced during a study of blood T cell repertoires in COVID-19. Clones were read by immunoSEQ multiplex PCR, and TCRdb kept only the in-frame ones, dropping some. Found here are 200,000 to 300,000 clones, under 90% of them singletons; the top ten hold 4.2%. This CDR3 has 13 residues. Trimming removed 1 base at V and 2 bases at J, with 4 bases between. Looked up from germline, CDR1 is KGHSH and CDR2 is LQKENI. V gene TRBV18 combines with J gene TRBJ2-3, with D hard to call. Source material: peripheral blood. The source is a man between 60 and 70 years old with acute or convalescent COVID-19. The CDR3 DNA sequence: TGTGCCAGCTCACCACGCGACACAGATACGCAGTATTTT. Translation: CASSPRDTDTQYF.